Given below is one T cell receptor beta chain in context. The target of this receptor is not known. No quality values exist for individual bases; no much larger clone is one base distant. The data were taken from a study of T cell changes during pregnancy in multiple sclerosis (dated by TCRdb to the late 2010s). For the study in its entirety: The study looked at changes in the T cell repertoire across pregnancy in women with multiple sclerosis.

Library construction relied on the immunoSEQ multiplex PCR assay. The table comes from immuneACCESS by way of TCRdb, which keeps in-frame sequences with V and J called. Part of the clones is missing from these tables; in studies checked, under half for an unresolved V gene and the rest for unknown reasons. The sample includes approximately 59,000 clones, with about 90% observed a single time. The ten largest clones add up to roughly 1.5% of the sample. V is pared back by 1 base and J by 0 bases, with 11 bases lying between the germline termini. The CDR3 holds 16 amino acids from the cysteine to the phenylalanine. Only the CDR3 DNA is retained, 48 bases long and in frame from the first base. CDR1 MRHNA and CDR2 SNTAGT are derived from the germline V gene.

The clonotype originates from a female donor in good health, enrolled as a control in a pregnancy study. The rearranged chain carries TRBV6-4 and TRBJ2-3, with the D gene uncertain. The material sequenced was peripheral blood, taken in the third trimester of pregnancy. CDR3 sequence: CASSDLAGGSTDTQYF. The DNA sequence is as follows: TGTGCCAGCAGTGACTTGGCAGGTGGTAGCACAGATACGCAGTATTTT.